Reported below is one TCR beta chain. V lost 3 bases to trimming and J lost 8 bases; unmatched junction nucleotides: 5. The CDR3 has 13 amino acids. Germline V lookup: CDR1 LNHDA, CDR2 SQIVND (reference sequence). The data derive from a study of blood T cell repertoires in COVID-19. The data were produced by immunoSEQ multiplex PCR, yet TCRdb's version contains in-frame clones alone and is incomplete. Counted here are roughly 100,000 clones, 80% to 90% occurring once; the ten biggest clones make up approximately 31%. The chain couples TRBV19 to TRBJ1-2, with TRBD1 matching 8 bases. The receptor's source is a woman of 80 years or more with acute or convalescent COVID-19. Material: peripheral blood. This chain's CDR3 is CASSMRTGWGYTF. The CDR3 DNA is TGTGCCAGTAGTATGCGGACAGGGTGGGGCTACACCTTC.